This TCR beta chain was captured in a study of beta chain features in type 1 diabetes (dated by TCRdb to between 2018 and 2020). Describing the broader study: Patients and healthy donors did not differ in mean age, gender distribution, total cell number or subset yield. A total of roughly 100 million sorted cells were examined across all samples, and a strong correlation was observed between cell number per subset and RNA yield. In the study, TCRB repertoires of sorted circulating CD4+ T cell subsets from recently diagnosed type 1 diabetes patients were compared with those of matched healthy donors. Regulatory and stem cell-like memory subsets were obtained from only 8 patients and about eight healthy donors, while naive and central memory subsets were obtained from all 30 or so donors. Paper-wide results and their limitations: In all four CD4+ subsets, TCRB CDR3 length was moderately but significantly shorter in type 1 diabetes patients. Sequencing cDNA rather than genomic DNA could over-represent highly expressing activated cells, although activation and CD3 levels did not differ between groups. Because small numbers of individuals were included in the HLA sub-analyses, any influence of HLA type on TCRB rearrangement was left unresolved. PCR may preferentially amplify shorter templates, but because patient and control samples were amplified and corrected together, any resulting skew would affect both groups equally. Naive, central memory and regulatory TCRB repertoires appeared to be more alike among patients than among healthy donors. Fewer insertions and more nucleotide deletions at VDJ recombination sites were observed in patients with type 1 diabetes, implying thymic rearrangement abnormalities.

CDR1 SGHRS and CDR2 YFSETQ were looked up in the germline V gene. The CDR3 covers 12 residues, taking in both the cysteine and the phenylalanine. Of all the DNA, just the CDR3 is kept, 36 bases in frame from base 1. Relative to germline, V is 2 bases shorter and J is 7 bases shorter, with 7 bases between their ends. A single peripheral blood draw of 90 to 150 mL on average was collected from each donor into heparinised tubes. Using a panel that included CD45RO, CCR7, CD25, CD127, CD95 and CD27, naive, central memory, regulatory and stem cell-like memory CD4+ T cells were sorted on a BD FACSAria II. Every sorted population had a purity above 95%. PBMCs were isolated immediately by Lymphoprep density gradient centrifugation and stained directly without culture. To minimize batch effects, samples were stained and sorted in pairs, one healthy donor with one patient per experiment. Note on this clone: Its cognate antigen has yet to be identified. No much larger clone is present one base from it, and per-base qualities are unavailable.

The High Capacity cDNA Reverse Transcription Kit was used to reverse transcribe all of the isolated RNA, meaning that expressed TCRB transcripts were what got sequenced. Naive, central memory and regulatory T cell samples underwent deep immunoSEQ sequencing, averaging roughly 3.5 million total reads per sample. Sorted cells were lysed in RLT buffer, and RNA was extracted using DNase-treated RNeasy Micro or Mini kits according to cell number. To prevent cross-contamination, each cell subset was processed individually, whereas patient and healthy donor samples were processed jointly. The immunoSEQ multiplex PCR was used to amplify TCRB sequences from cDNA, yielding 87-bp fragments that span the CDR3 region. Sequencing of the amplicons was performed on the Illumina HiSeq platform. In the source study's methods: PCR bias was computationally corrected using synthetic template baselines, reads within Hamming distance 2 were collapsed, and singletons that could not be merged were discarded. Reads were aligned against IMGT to assign V, D and J genes, CDR3 length and insertions or deletions at six rearrangement sites. Within each subset, clonotype counts were normalized to sorted cell number, and only after that were true diversity and Gini coefficients computed with the tcR R package. The overlap coefficient, calculated on TCRB nucleotide sequences, was used to measure repertoire sharing. Out-of-frame TCRB sequences from naive cells were analyzed to stand in for the pre-selection repertoire. In its TCRdb copy, this immuneACCESS table keeps in-frame sequences only and misses some clones. Where compared with another copy, unresolved V genes explain less than half of these, and the others have no known cause. The V and J calls and clone size were taken over from that table, and D and trimming were inferred from the DNA. This sample comprises approximately 260,000 clones, roughly 20% of them detected only once. The ten top clones hold about 0.028% of the sample.

Recombination connected TRBV5-1 to TRBJ2-1; too little of a D gene remains to name it. What was sequenced was naive CD4+ T cells from blood. In light of the paper, this sample's cell subset or site label describes: true naive CD4+ T cells. The origin of this receptor is a woman aged 40 to 50 with type 1 diabetes. CDR3 protein: CASSLIANEQFF. The nucleotide sequence reads TGCGCCAGCAGCTTAATAGCTAATGAGCAGTTCTTC. With all but the CDR3 taken from the reference TRBV5-1 and TRBJ2-1 genes, the full variable domain is: KAGVTQTPRYLIKTRGQQVTLSCSPISGHRSVSWYQQTPGQGLQFLFEYFSETQRNKGNFPGRFSGRQFSNSRSEMNVSTLELGDSALYLCASSLIANEQFFGPGTRLTVL.